A single TCR beta chain is shown here with its context. Its target is unknown. The data derive from a study of OX40 agonist ivuxolimab in advanced cancers. Study overall: Of mixed ages from about 20 to 90 and averaging roughly 60 years, the group was just under 85% male.

TCRdb keeps only in-frame clones here, not all; method: immunoSEQ multiplex PCR. The profile shows just over 40,000 clones, around 84% of them singletons. Germline CDR1 MDHEN, CDR2 SYDVKM. Trimming stripped 1 base from V and 0 bases from J, with 12 bases between. CDR3 length equals 16 residues. Study-wide points: CD4+ and CD8+ T cells in blood underwent clonal expansion by week 6 at 0.1 to 3.0 mg/kg.

The source of this sequence is an adult with an advanced solid tumor such as melanoma, head and neck, liver or kidney cancer. This chain links TRBV28 with TRBJ1-1; no definite D call. Specimen: CD4+ or CD8+ T cells sorted from blood, collected in a trial of the OX40 agonist ivuxolimab. Written as DNA, the CDR3 is TGTGCCAGCAGTTTATTCCTCGGGGAATTGAACACTGAAGCTTTCTTT. Protein: CASSLFLGELNTEAFF.